Each of the 30 T cell receptor beta chains below was sequenced from the same sample in a study of shared clonotypes between healthy human individuals. Assay: immunoSEQ multiplex PCR; the TCRdb copy retains only in-frame clones and omits some. The table has some 550,000 clones, around 97% seen once; the top ten hold approximately 0.057%. Specimen: naive CD4+ T cells sorted from blood. Subset described: CD45RA+ positively selected. The receptors were sampled from a woman under 40 in good health.

V is TRBV15 and J is TRBJ2-7, with D hard to call. Germline V gene data show CDR1 as LNHNV and CDR2 as YYDKDF (reference sequence). Between the trimmed V and J ends, which lost 0 bases and 7 bases, there was a span of 13 bases. CDR3 length equals 14 residues. The CDR3 nucleotides are TGTGCCACCAGCAGAGATCCCGCCCCTTCAGAGCAGTACTTC. This gives the protein CATSRDPAPSEQYF.

As for this clone: Other DNA sequences in this sample translate to the same CDR3. The chain is built from TRBV6-5 and TRBJ2-7; 7 nucleotides agree with TRBD1. The CDR3 spans 14 residues. V trimming: 0 bases; J trimming: 3 bases; junction bases outside the gene matches: 2. Germline lookup yields CDR1 MNHEY and CDR2 SVGAGI. The CDR3 bases are TGTGCCAGCAGTTACTCGGACAGGAACTACGAGCAGTACTTC. Protein product: CASSYSDRNYEQYF.

The V call is TRBV7-9, the J call TRBJ2-5, with a tentative D call TRBD2 (6 bases). V shed 2 bases and J shed 4 bases, with 8 bases lying between them. The CDR3 runs 13 residues. Germline CDR1 is SEHNR and CDR2 is FQNEAQ (reference sequence). The CDR3 spells CASSLSGLETQYF. Written as DNA, the CDR3 is TGTGCCAGCAGCTTATCGGGACTAGAGACCCAGTACTTC. Complete variable domain (other parts from reference TRBV7-9 and TRBJ2-5): DTGVSQNPRHKITKRGQNVTFRCDPISEHNRLYWYRQTLGQGPEFLTYFQNEAQLEKSRLLSDRFSAERPKGSFSTLEIQRTEQGDSAMYLCASSLSGLETQYFGPGTRLLVL.

The chain carries TRBV7-2 and TRBJ2-1; 8 bases agree with TRBD1. CDR1 SGHTA and CDR2 FQGNSA come from the germline V gene. The CDR3 runs 15 residues. V lost 5 bases, J lost 0 bases, and 3 bases stayed unmatched. This CDR3 is CASSPGQGSYNEQFF. The CDR3, as DNA: TGTGCCAGCAGCCCCGGACAGGGCTCCTACAATGAGCAGTTCTTC.

This rearrangement joins TRBV18 to TRBJ1-4, with D tentatively TRBD1 (6 bases). The V end lost 6 bases, the J end lost 8 bases, and 16 bases lay between the germline ends. Germline CDR1 and CDR2: KGHSH and LQKENI. CDR3 size: 14 residues. CDR3 in amino acids: CASSLGTLAEKLFF. The CDR3, as DNA: TGTGCCAGCTCGTTGGGGACACTGGCGGAAAAACTGTTTTTT.

The genes are TRBV5-4 and TRBJ2-7, with D perhaps given as TRBD1 or TRBD2 (6 bases each). CDR3 size: 15 residues. V lost 7 bases, J lost 4 bases, and 21 bases lay in between. Germline CDR1 reads SGHNT; CDR2 reads YYREEE (reference sequence). CDR3 amino acids: CASSNWGLASYEQYF. Here the CDR3 DNA reads TGTGCCAGCTCGAACTGGGGGCTAGCGTCTTACGAGCAGTACTTC.

This chain connects TRBV7-8 to TRBJ1-5; 9 positions agree with TRBD1. CDR1 SGHVS and CDR2 FQNEAQ come from the germline V gene. The CDR3 covers 19 residues. V lost 5 bases, J lost 0 bases, and 14 bases stayed unmatched. The CDR3 loop reads CASSQPTGTGTYSNQPQHF. The CDR3 nucleotides read TGTGCCAGCAGCCAGCCTACCGGGACAGGGACGTATAGCAATCAGCCCCAGCATTTT.

The V call is TRBV27, the J call TRBJ1-5; no definite D call. This CDR3 is built from 13 residues. Trimming removed 3 bases from V and 7 bases from J, with 10 bases in between. Germline V gene data show CDR1 as MNHEY and CDR2 as SMNVEV (reference sequence). CDR3 residues: CASSLTFRQPQHF. The CDR3 DNA sequence: TGTGCCAGCAGTTTGACCTTTAGGCAGCCCCAGCATTTT.

The chain carries TRBV28 and TRBJ2-1, with 10 positions matching TRBD2. Germline trimming cut 5 bases from V and 11 bases from J; bases unmatched to any gene: 9. Germline CDR1 reads MDHEN; CDR2 reads SYDVKM. This CDR3 is 14 amino acids long. DNA for the CDR3: TGTGCCAGCAGTGCAGCGGGAGGGGGTTTTAAGCAGTTCTTC. This translates into CASSAAGGGFKQFF.

This rearrangement joins TRBV9 to TRBJ1-2; the D gene is possibly TRBD1 (6 bases). CDR3 length: 16 residues. Germline V gene lookup returns CDR1 SGDLS and CDR2 YYNGEE. Between the trimmed V and J ends, which lost 4 bases and 4 bases, there was a span of 20 bases. CDR3 bases: TGTGCCAGCAGCCCCCTCCGGGGGGGCCCGACCTATGGCTACACCTTC. This translates into CASSPLRGGPTYGYTF.

The chain employs TRBV28 and TRBJ1-1, with D perhaps matching TRBD1 (6 bases). V lost 7 bases and J 10 bases, leaving 13 bases between the germline ends. Per germline, CDR1 MDHEN and CDR2 SYDVKM. The CDR3 covers 11 residues. The CDR3 region is CASILPGVAFF. CDR3 bases: TGTGCCAGCATCCTACCAGGGGTAGCTTTCTTT.

This chain joins TRBV6-6 and TRBJ2-4; TRBD2 might be the D (5 bases). The germline CDR1 and CDR2 sequences are MNHNY and SVGAGI (reference sequence). The CDR3 is 16 residues long. Trimming pared 2 bases from V and 1 base from J, leaving 12 bases between. The CDR3 bases are TGTGCCAGCAGTTACCCTTCCGGGGTCGCCAAAAACATTCAGTACTTC. Its protein product is CASSYPSGVAKNIQYF.

The chain joins TRBV7-9 to TRBJ2-1; 8 nucleotides match TRBD2. CDR1 and CDR2 (germline): SEHNR, FQNEAQ (reference sequence). The V and J ends lost 1 base and 3 bases, in that order; junction bases with no gene match: 5. This CDR3 has 16 amino acids. This CDR3 reads CASSLVTSGLYNEQFF. CDR3 DNA: TGTGCCAGCAGCTTAGTAACTAGCGGACTCTACAATGAGCAGTTCTTC.

The chain links TRBV19 to TRBJ2-1; D possibly uses TRBD1 or TRBD2 (5 bases each). The V and J ends lost 1 base and 4 bases respectively, with 14 bases between them. The CDR3 loop spans 16 amino acids. Germline CDR1 reads LNHDA; CDR2 reads SQIVND (reference sequence). CDR3 loop: CASSIGVGELYNEQFF. DNA of the CDR3: TGTGCCAGTAGTATAGGAGTGGGGGAATTGTACAATGAGCAGTTCTTC.

The chain employs TRBV28 and TRBJ2-5, with D perhaps being TRBD1 or TRBD2 (5 bases each). Looked up from germline, CDR1 is MDHEN and CDR2 is SYDVKM. This CDR3 contains 11 residues. Trimming left V 3 bases short and J 11 bases short, with 10 bases between. The CDR3 sequence: CASSFRDPQYF. CDR3 nucleotides: TGTGCCAGCAGTTTCCGGGACCCTCAGTACTTC.

The J gene is TRBJ1-1, the V gene TRBV6-6; D may be TRBD1 (6 bases). Trimming removed 6 bases at V and 6 bases at J, with 11 bases between. Germline V gene data show CDR1 as MNHNY and CDR2 as SVGAGI (reference sequence). This CDR3 is built from 12 residues. Here the CDR3 reads CASRTDSAEAFF. The CDR3 DNA follows: TGTGCCAGCAGGACGGACAGTGCTGAAGCTTTCTTT.

The chain carries TRBV10-3 and TRBJ2-5; TRBD2 agrees at 10 bases. Germline loops: CDR1 ENHRY, CDR2 SYGVKD. The CDR3 totals 18 residues. The V segment lost 0 bases and the J segment 6 bases; nucleotides outside the gene matches: 13. The CDR3, as DNA: TGTGCCATCAGTGAGTCGGACGTTGGGCTAGCGGGAGTTAAGACCCAGTACTTC. Its protein product is CAISESDVGLAGVKTQYF.

As concerns this clone: Other nucleotide sequences in the sample specify the same CDR3. CDR3 region: CASSRQGSNQPQHF. CDR3 DNA: TGTGCCAGCAGTCGACAGGGAAGCAATCAGCCCCAGCATTTT. The chain combines TRBV6-5 with TRBJ1-5, with TRBD1 matching over 7 bases. The CDR3 length is 14 residues. Germline V gene data show CDR1 as MNHEY and CDR2 as SVGAGI. V was pared by 5 bases and J by 1 base, with 2 bases of the junction left unmatched.

The chain recombines TRBV19 with TRBJ1-5; D is unresolved. This CDR3 spans 16 amino acids. Germline CDR1 LNHDA, CDR2 SQIVND (reference sequence). The V gene lost 6 bases and the J gene lost 0 bases, with 15 bases spanning the gap. CDR3 in DNA: TGTGCCAGTAGCTCTGAGGGAGTGTATAGCAATCAGCCCCAGCATTTT. It yields the protein CASSSEGVYSNQPQHF.

This chain joins TRBV29-1 and TRBJ2-1; D call uncertain. The CDR3 contains 11 residues. V dropped 6 bases and J dropped 4 bases, with 7 bases sitting between them. The germline V gene encodes CDR1 SQVTM and CDR2 ANQGSEA. As DNA, the CDR3 is TGCAGCGTCGTTAATTACAATGAGCAGTTCTTC. Residues: CSVVNYNEQFF.

V and J are TRBV28 and TRBJ1-1; D ambiguous. This CDR3 spans 12 amino acids. The V and J ends lost 2 bases and 11 bases respectively, with 12 bases between them. Looked up from germline, CDR1 is MDHEN and CDR2 is SYDVKM. The CDR3, as DNA: TGTGCCAGCAGTTTAATAGGGAGGGATGCTTTCTTT. This encodes CASSLIGRDAFF.

This clone was recorded only once. The V call is TRBV10-3, the J call TRBJ2-2, with a weak D call TRBD2 (6 bases). CDR3 length: 14 amino acids. Germline CDR1 is ENHRY and CDR2 is SYGVKD. The V gene lost 8 bases and the J gene lost 5 bases, with 15 bases spanning the gap. The CDR3 here is CAIAGSGGTGELFF. In nucleotides, the CDR3 is TGTGCCATCGCGGGGAGTGGGGGGACCGGGGAGCTGTTTTTT.

The gene calls are TRBV7-2 and TRBJ2-3, with TRBD2 as a possible D gene (6 bases). Germline CDR1 is SGHTA and CDR2 is FQGNSA. CDR3 length equals 17 residues. V was shortened by 5 bases and J by 7 bases, with 25 bases between the two germline ends. This CDR3 is CASSPYRSRRVGHTQYF. CDR3 DNA sequence: TGTGCCAGCAGCCCCTACCGGTCGCGGAGGGTAGGACATACGCAGTATTTT.

This clone was observed once. The sample has other DNA sequences that encode this CDR3 too. J is TRBJ1-1 and V is TRBV5-1; tentative D call: TRBD1 (6 bases). Trimming took 2 bases from V and 5 from J, leaving 10 bases between them. Germline V gene lookup returns CDR1 SGHRS and CDR2 YFSETQ. This CDR3 spans 13 amino acids. CDR3 residues: CASSFSGETEAFF. CDR3 nucleotide sequence: TGCGCCAGCAGCTTCTCAGGGGAAACTGAAGCTTTCTTT.

V usage is TRBV7-9 and J usage is TRBJ1-3; 7 bases match TRBD1. Germline CDR1 is SEHNR and CDR2 is FQNEAQ (reference sequence). The V and J ends lost 1 base and 0 bases, in that order; junction bases with no gene match: 9. The CDR3 length is 18 residues. The CDR3 protein is CASSLVWTGDFSGNTIYF. The CDR3, as DNA: TGTGCCAGCAGCTTAGTATGGACAGGTGACTTCTCTGGAAACACCATATATTTT.

The chain employs TRBV5-6 and TRBJ2-3; D might be TRBD2 (5 bases). CDR1 and CDR2 from the germline V gene are SGHDT and YYEEEE. V was trimmed by 0 bases and J by 6 bases, leaving 11 bases between them. The CDR3 is made up of 14 amino acids. The CDR3 loop is CASSLAGLPDTQYF. CDR3 DNA sequence: TGTGCCAGCAGCTTGGCCGGACTGCCGGATACGCAGTATTTT.

J is TRBJ1-4 and V is TRBV7-9; tentatively, D is TRBD1 (5 bases). This CDR3 region has 13 residues. Germline assignment: CDR1 SEHNR and CDR2 FQNEAQ (reference sequence). The V gene lost 10 bases and the J gene lost 3 bases, with 12 bases spanning the gap. The CDR3 DNA is TGTGCCACCCGGTGGGGGGCTAATGAAAAACTGTTTTTT. This translates into CATRWGANEKLFF.

The chain couples TRBV10-3 to TRBJ2-7; 12 bases align to TRBD2. V shed 6 bases, J shed 0 bases, and the junction held 3 bases outside the gene matches. This CDR3 region has 15 residues. Germline loops: CDR1 ENHRY, CDR2 SYGVKD. CDR3 nucleotides: TGTGCCATCAGGCGGACTAGCGGGGACTCCTACGAGCAGTACTTC. It encodes CAIRRTSGDSYEQYF.

The gene calls are TRBV28 and TRBJ2-2; tentatively, D is TRBD2 (5 bases). Germline V lookup: CDR1 MDHEN, CDR2 SYDVKM. The ends were cut back, 9 bases at V and 5 bases at J, with 10 bases in the middle. This CDR3 has 12 amino acids. CDR3 sequence reads: CASLATTGELFF. The CDR3 bases are TGTGCCAGTTTAGCGACTACCGGGGAGCTGTTTTTT.

The chain carries TRBV19 and TRBJ2-5; weak D call: TRBD1 (6 bases). Germline-derived CDR1 and CDR2 are LNHDA and SQIVND (reference sequence). The CDR3 has 13 amino acids. With 5 bases removed from V and 5 bases from J, the gap between germline ends came to 12 bases. Here the CDR3 reads CASSGDRRETQYF. In DNA, the CDR3 is TGTGCCAGTAGTGGCGACAGGAGGGAGACCCAGTACTTC.